The entry that follows covers one T cell receptor beta chain sequence. This entry is derived from a study of blood T cell repertoires in COVID-19. Original methodology: Reference gene primers were amplified, and this amplification served to estimate nucleated cell counts. Method: immunoSEQ multiplex PCR; TCRdb's copy keeps in-frame clones and lacks some. D and trimming were read from the DNA, whereas the V and J calls and clone size are those reported in that table. Of 300,000 or so clones in the sample, 88% were seen once. This clonotype was obtained from a woman under 40 who had recovered from COVID-19. Material: peripheral blood.

In DNA, the CDR3 is TGCGCCAGCAGCCTCTACCACTATGGCTACACCTTC. Protein sequence: CASSLYHYGYTF. V usage is TRBV5-1 and J usage is TRBJ1-2; no clear D. This CDR3 spans 12 amino acids. From germline, CDR1 is SGHRS and CDR2 YFSETQ. V shed 4 bases and J shed 3 bases, with 7 bases lying between them.